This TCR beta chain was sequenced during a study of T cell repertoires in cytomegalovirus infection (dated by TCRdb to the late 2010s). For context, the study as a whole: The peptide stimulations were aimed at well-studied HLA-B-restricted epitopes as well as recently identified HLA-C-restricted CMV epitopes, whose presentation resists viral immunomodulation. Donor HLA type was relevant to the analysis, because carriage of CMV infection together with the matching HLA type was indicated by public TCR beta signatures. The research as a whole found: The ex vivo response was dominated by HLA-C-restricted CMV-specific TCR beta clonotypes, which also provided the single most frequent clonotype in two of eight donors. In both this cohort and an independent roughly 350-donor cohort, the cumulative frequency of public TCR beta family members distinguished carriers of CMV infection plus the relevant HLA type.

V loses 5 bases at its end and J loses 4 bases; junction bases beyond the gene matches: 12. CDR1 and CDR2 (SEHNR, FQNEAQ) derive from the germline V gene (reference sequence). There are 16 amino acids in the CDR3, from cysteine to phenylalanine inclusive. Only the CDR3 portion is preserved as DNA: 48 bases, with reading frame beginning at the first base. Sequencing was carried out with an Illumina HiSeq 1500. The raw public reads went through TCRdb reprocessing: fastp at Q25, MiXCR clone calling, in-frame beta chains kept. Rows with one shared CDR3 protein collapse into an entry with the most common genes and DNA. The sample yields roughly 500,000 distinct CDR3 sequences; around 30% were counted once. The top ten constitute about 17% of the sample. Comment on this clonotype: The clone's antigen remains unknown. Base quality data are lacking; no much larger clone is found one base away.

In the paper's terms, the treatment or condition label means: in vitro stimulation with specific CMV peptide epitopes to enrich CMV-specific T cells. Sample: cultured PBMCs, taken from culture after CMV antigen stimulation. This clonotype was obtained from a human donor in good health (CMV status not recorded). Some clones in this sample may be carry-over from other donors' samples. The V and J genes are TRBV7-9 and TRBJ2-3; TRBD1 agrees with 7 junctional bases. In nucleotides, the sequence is TGTGCCAGCAGCCCGGGGACAGCCCTCCTGGCAGATACGCAGTATTTT. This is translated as CASSPGTALLADTQYF. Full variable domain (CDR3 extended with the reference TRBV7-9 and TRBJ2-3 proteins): DTGVSQNPRHKITKRGQNVTFRCDPISEHNRLYWYRQTLGQGPEFLTYFQNEAQLEKSRLLSDRFSAERPKGSFSTLEIQRTEQGDSAMYLCASSPGTALLADTQYFGPGTRLTVL.